These 30 T cell receptor beta chains originate from one sample sequenced in a study of blood T cell repertoires in COVID-19. Assay used: immunoSEQ multiplex PCR; TCRdb lists only in-frame clones, some missing. The sample comprises approximately 170,000 clones, around 87% of which are singletons, and over 2% rests with the top ten. Sequenced: peripheral blood. The receptors were sampled from a woman older than 75 with COVID-19, enrolled during active disease.

This chain uses TRBV6-5 with TRBJ2-1; D is possibly TRBD1 (6 bases). This CDR3 contains 16 residues. Trimming removed 4 bases from V and 0 bases from J, with 13 bases in between. Germline V gene lookup returns CDR1 MNHEY and CDR2 SVGAGI. The CDR3 reads CASSWGRASSYNEQFF. CDR3 DNA: TGTGCCAGCAGTTGGGGGCGGGCCAGCTCCTACAATGAGCAGTTCTTC.

This rearrangement joins TRBV28 to TRBJ1-2; D is perhaps TRBD1 (5 bases). The CDR3 covers 13 residues. V lost 6 bases to trimming and J lost 5 bases, with 13 bases between them. Germline CDR1 and CDR2: MDHEN and SYDVKM. The CDR3 loop is CASRRATDYGYTF. The DNA of the CDR3 is TGTGCCAGCAGACGCGCGACAGATTATGGCTACACCTTC.

V gene TRBV3-1 (or the pseudogene TRBV3-2) combines with J gene TRBJ2-1; no definite D call. Germline V gene lookup returns CDR1 LGHDT and CDR2 YNNKEL (reference sequence). Trimming left V 1 base short and J 0 bases short, with 13 bases between. The CDR3 has 17 residues. CDR3 nucleotides: TGTGCCAGCAGCCAAGCCCGCCGGAGACCCTCCTACAATGAGCAGTTCTTC. It yields the protein CASSQARRRPSYNEQFF.

This clone has just one count. V usage is TRBV5-5 and J usage is TRBJ1-2; the match to TRBD1 covers 9 bases. The CDR3 runs 16 residues. With 4 bases clipped from V and 5 bases from J, the junction kept 12 bases outside the gene matches. The germline V gene has CDR1 SGHKS and CDR2 YYEKEE (reference sequence). In DNA form, the CDR3 reads TGTGCCAGCAGCGGCGGACAGGGGTTGATTAAGTATGGCTACACCTTC. This codes for CASSGGQGLIKYGYTF.

In the case of this clone: Other DNA variants within this sample encode the same CDR3. This chain uses TRBV7-2 with TRBJ1-3; TRBD1 agrees at 7 bases. V shed 1 base, J shed 0 bases, and the junction held 0 bases outside the gene matches. The CDR3 length is 15 residues. CDR1 is SGHTA and CDR2 is FQGNSA in the germline V gene. The CDR3 region has the DNA TGTGCCAGCAGCTTAGACAGGGGCTCTGGAAACACCATATATTTT. Protein: CASSLDRGSGNTIYF.

V usage is TRBV5-4 and J usage is TRBJ2-5, with a tentative D call TRBD2 (6 bases). Germline V gene sequence: CDR1 SGHNT, CDR2 YYREEE (reference sequence). V was pared by 0 bases and J by 3 bases, with 9 bases between. The CDR3 has 14 amino acids. The CDR3 loop reads CASSLARREETQYF. The CDR3 DNA reads as TGTGCCAGCAGCTTGGCCCGGAGGGAAGAGACCCAGTACTTC.

The rearrangement links TRBV5-4 to TRBJ2-3, with D perhaps matching TRBD1 (6 bases). The CDR3 contains 16 residues. Trimming took 4 bases from V and 1 from J, leaving 16 bases between them. Germline V gives CDR1 SGHNT, CDR2 YYREEE (reference sequence). The CDR3 DNA follows: TGTGCCAGCAGCGAGTTCGGGACATCGCGCACAGATACGCAGTATTTT. This gives the protein CASSEFGTSRTDTQYF.

The V and J genes are TRBV5-4 and TRBJ2-7; D is perhaps TRBD2 (6 bases). Germline assignment: CDR1 SGHNT and CDR2 YYREEE (reference sequence). CDR3 length: 15 amino acids. Trimming cost V 4 bases and J 0 bases, with 14 bases left between them. This CDR3 is CASSLGTLSSYEQYF. The CDR3 DNA follows: TGTGCCAGCAGCCTCGGGACTCTGAGCTCCTACGAGCAGTACTTC.

Note on this clone: The sample carries other DNA sequences with the same CDR3. J is TRBJ2-7 and V is TRBV2; a possible D gene is TRBD1 (5 bases). The CDR3 consists of 13 residues. From germline, CDR1 is SNHLY and CDR2 FYNNEI. V shed 2 bases and J shed 3 bases, with 8 bases lying between them. The CDR3 protein is CASSEQGLYEQYF. CDR3 nucleotides: TGTGCCAGCAGTGAACAGGGCCTCTACGAGCAGTACTTC.

The chain links TRBV5-1 to TRBJ2-5, with 11 bases lining up with TRBD2. There are 17 residues in the CDR3. Germline CDR1 is SGHRS and CDR2 is YFSETQ. The ends lost 4 bases at V and 5 bases at J; junction bases unmatched: 13. CDR3 nucleotide sequence: TGCGCCAGCAGCCCAGGTGAACTAGCGGGAGCGAGGGAGACCCAGTACTTC. Amino acids: CASSPGELAGARETQYF.

V gene TRBV12-3 or TRBV12-4 combines with J gene TRBJ1-4; D unclear. This CDR3 is built from 13 residues. The CDR3 spells CATGTSTNEKLFF. For the CDR3, the DNA is TGTGCTACCGGTACTTCAACTAATGAAAAACTGTTTTTT.

This clone was seen once. The genes are TRBV4-3 and TRBJ1-2; 8 nucleotides agree with TRBD1. The CDR3 is 14 residues long. V lost 1 base, J lost 4 bases, and 2 bases stayed unmatched. From germline, CDR1 is LGHNA and CDR2 YSLEER. CDR3 sequence reads: CASSQGDRLYGYTF. CDR3 DNA: TGCGCCAGCAGCCAAGGGGACAGGCTCTATGGCTACACCTTC.

The V call is TRBV7-2, the J call TRBJ2-2; 9 bases match TRBD1. The trim removed 6 bases at V and 4 bases at J, leaving 6 bases unmatched. CDR1 SGHTA and CDR2 FQGNSA come from the germline V gene. This CDR3 is built from 15 residues. The CDR3 protein is CASRPLQGATGELFF. In DNA, the CDR3 is TGTGCCAGCAGACCTCTACAGGGGGCCACCGGGGAGCTGTTTTTT.

The chain couples TRBV5-5 to TRBJ2-7; D is ambiguous. The V gene's germline CDR1 is SGHKS and CDR2 YYEKEE (reference sequence). The CDR3 runs 15 residues. V was shortened by 4 bases and J by 2 bases, with 16 bases between the two germline ends. The CDR3, as DNA: TGTGCCAGCAGCCCAGTTTCTGTTGAGGCCTACGAGCAGTACTTC. Protein product: CASSPVSVEAYEQYF.

The chain carries TRBV4-3 and TRBJ2-7; 7 positions match TRBD1. Germline V gene sequence: CDR1 LGHNA, CDR2 YSLEER. Trimming cost V 1 base and J 2 bases; bases outside gene matches: 5. The CDR3 contains 15 residues. The CDR3 region is CASSQAGGTAYEQYF. CDR3 nucleotide sequence: TGCGCCAGCAGCCAAGCAGGGGGAACCGCCTACGAGCAGTACTTC.

This rearrangement joins TRBV7-8 to TRBJ1-3, with a possible D match to TRBD1 (5 bases). Germline V gives CDR1 SGHVS, CDR2 FQNEAQ. The CDR3 runs to 14 residues. The V end was cut by 6 bases, the J end by 0 bases, with 9 bases between. The CDR3 loop reads CASRDRSSGNTIYF. The CDR3 DNA follows: TGTGCCAGCAGAGACAGAAGCTCTGGAAACACCATATATTTT.

This clone has only one observation. The CDR3 here is CASSSPRRGRSDGYTF. The DNA for the CDR3 is TGTGCCAGCAGTTCTCCCCGCAGGGGGCGTTCGGATGGCTACACCTTC. V and J are TRBV6-6 and TRBJ1-2, with 8 bases matching TRBD1. Germline trimming cut 4 bases from V and 6 bases from J; bases unmatched to any gene: 13. Germline V gives CDR1 MNHNY, CDR2 SVGAGI (reference sequence). The CDR3 runs to 16 residues.

V gene TRBV7-2 combines with J gene TRBJ1-4, with D hard to call. The germline gives CDR1 SGHTA, CDR2 FQGNSA. There are 14 residues in the CDR3. Trimming removed 5 bases from V and 8 bases from J, with 15 bases in between. CDR3: CASSLTFDEEKLFF. The CDR3 DNA follows: TGTGCCAGCAGCCTCACCTTTGATGAGGAAAAACTGTTTTTT. Variable domain in full (rest from reference TRBV7-2 and TRBJ1-4): GAGVSQSPSNKVTEKGKDVELRCDPISGHTALYWYRQSLGQGLEFLIYFQGNSAPDKSGLPSDRFSAERTGGSVSTLTIQRTQQEDSAVYLCASSLTFDEEKLFFGSGTQLSVL.

This rearrangement joins TRBV5-6 to TRBJ1-1, with D maybe TRBD1 (5 bases). This CDR3 has 13 residues. The ends were cut back, 2 bases at V and 3 bases at J, with 8 bases in the middle. From germline, CDR1 is SGHDT and CDR2 YYEEEE. CDR3 in amino acids: CASSFIRDTEAFF. Written as DNA, the CDR3 is TGTGCCAGCAGCTTTATCAGGGACACTGAAGCTTTCTTT. Drawing the rest from reference TRBV5-6 and TRBJ1-1, the complete variable domain is DAGVTQSPTHLIKTRGQQVTLRCSPKSGHDTVSWYQQALGQGPQFIFQYYEEEERQRGNFPDRFSGHQFPNYSSELNVNALLLGDSALYLCASSFIRDTEAFFGQGTRLTVV.

The chain links TRBV6-6 to TRBJ1-4, with TRBD1 matching over 10 bases. The CDR3 contains 14 residues. V trimming: 7 bases; J trimming: 7 bases; junction bases outside the gene matches: 6. CDR1 is MNHNY, CDR2 SVGAGI, per germline (reference sequence). CDR3 in DNA: TGTGCCAGCACCGGGACAGGGGCCAGTGAAAAACTGTTTTTT. It codes for CASTGTGASEKLFF.

V and J are TRBV6-2 or TRBV6-3 and TRBJ1-5; TRBD1 is a possible D gene (5 bases). The CDR3 runs 13 residues. CDR1 is MNHEY, CDR2 SVGEGT, per germline. The V gene lost 5 bases and the J gene lost 4 bases, with 9 bases spanning the gap. The CDR3 DNA sequence: TGTGCCAGCAGTCCCGGGGGGAATCAGCCCCAGCATTTT. Its translation is CASSPGGNQPQHF.

This rearrangement joins TRBV18 to TRBJ2-7, with a weak D call TRBD1 (5 bases). The CDR3 has 14 amino acids. Trimming pared 0 bases from V and 5 bases from J, leaving 11 bases between. Germline CDR1 KGHSH, CDR2 LQKENI. The CDR3 DNA is TGTGCCAGCTCACCACCGTCAGGGCTGAACGAGCAGTACTTC. As protein: CASSPPSGLNEQYF.

The CDR3 protein is CASSIVGGARNEQFF. DNA of the CDR3: TGTGCCAGTAGTATAGTCGGGGGAGCACGCAATGAGCAGTTCTTC. The chain links TRBV19 to TRBJ2-1, with D possibly matching TRBD2 (6 bases). Germline values: CDR1 LNHDA, CDR2 SQIVND (reference sequence). Deletions cut 1 base from V and 6 bases from J, with 13 bases between. The CDR3 is 15 amino acids. Complete variable domain (other parts from reference TRBV19 and TRBJ2-1): DGGITQSPKYLFRKEGQNVTLSCEQNLNHDAMYWYRQDPGQGLRLIYYSQIVNDFQKGDIAEGYSVSREKKESFPLTVTSAQKNPTAFYLCASSIVGGARNEQFFGPGTRLTVL.

J is TRBJ2-4 and V is TRBV3-1 (or the pseudogene TRBV3-2); 9 bases are shared with TRBD1. Germline V lookup: CDR1 LGHDT, CDR2 YNNKEL (reference sequence). V was pared by 0 bases and J by 6 bases, with 9 bases of the junction left unmatched. This CDR3 contains 17 residues. The CDR3 nucleotides are TGTGCCAGCAGCCAAGAATGGGGGACAGGGTCCTCAAACATTCAGTACTTC. Protein sequence: CASSQEWGTGSSNIQYF.

This chain links TRBV6-5 with TRBJ1-4; possible D gene TRBD1, 6 bases. The CDR3 contains 14 residues. Germline V CDR1 and CDR2: MNHEY, SVGAGI. Trimming cost V 7 bases and J 7 bases, with 16 bases left between them. Here the CDR3 DNA reads TGTGCCAGCACTGCAGGGGTCCGAGTTGAAAAACTGTTTTTT. Translated: CASTAGVRVEKLFF.

The gene calls are TRBV18 and TRBJ2-1, with D possibly matching TRBD1 (6 bases). Germline CDR1 KGHSH, CDR2 LQKENI. V was shortened by 5 bases and J by 5 bases, with 10 bases between the two germline ends. This CDR3 is 13 amino acids long. In nucleotides, the CDR3 is TGTGCCAGCTCAAAGGACAGAAACAATGAGCAGTTCTTC. Its translation is CASSKDRNNEQFF.

This clone was observed a single time. The chain recombines TRBV11-2 with TRBJ2-3, with 10 positions matching TRBD2. Germline V gives CDR1 SGHAT, CDR2 FQNNGV. V shed 2 bases, J shed 0 bases, and the junction held 2 bases outside the gene matches. CDR3 length: 16 amino acids. The DNA for the CDR3 is TGTGCCAGCAGCTTATTGACTAGCGGGAGCACAGATACGCAGTATTTT. As protein: CASSLLTSGSTDTQYF.

The V and J genes are TRBV10-3 and TRBJ2-1; 7 bases align to TRBD1. The trim removed 0 bases at V and 7 bases at J, leaving 3 bases unmatched. CDR3 length: 14 residues. CDR1 ENHRY and CDR2 SYGVKD come from the germline V gene. In nucleotides, the CDR3 is TGTGCCATCAGTGAGTCGGGACAGATAAATGAGCAGTTCTTC. It codes for CAISESGQINEQFF.

V is TRBV2 and J is TRBJ2-1; TRBD2 might be the D (6 bases). The CDR3 totals 20 residues. Germline V gives CDR1 SNHLY, CDR2 FYNNEI. Trimming left V 0 bases short and J 5 bases short, with 26 bases between. The CDR3 DNA reads as TGTGCCAGCAGTGAAGCGCTTTTTAGCGGAGTGATGGTCTTGGACAATGAGCAGTTCTTC. It codes for CASSEALFSGVMVLDNEQFF.

The chain combines TRBV3-1 (or the pseudogene TRBV3-2) with TRBJ1-2; 9 bases are a match to TRBD1. The V gene's germline CDR1 is LGHDT and CDR2 YNNKEL (reference sequence). This CDR3 has 16 residues. The trim removed 1 base at V and 4 bases at J, leaving 7 bases unmatched. This chain's CDR3 is CASSQGSGQGLYGYTF. The CDR3 DNA is TGTGCCAGCAGCCAAGGGTCGGGACAGGGCCTCTATGGCTACACCTTC.